These 20 T cell receptor beta chains came from one sample sequenced in a study of CD8 T cells in ankylosing spondylitis (dated by TCRdb to the late 2010s). Libraries were prepared through 5' RACE. The sequencer listed for this sample is Illumina HiSeq 2500. TCRdb itself trimmed the public reads at Q25 with fastp, ran MiXCR and retained productive beta chains. Rows with one shared CDR3 protein collapse into an entry with the most common genes and DNA. Across this sample there are roughly 250,000 distinct CDR3 sequences, with around 9.2% seen only once. The top ten hold over 6.5% of the sample. The specimen sequenced was blood, either unsorted or a sorted T cell fraction (not recorded which). All receptors derive from a male donor with ankylosing spondylitis or in good health (not recorded which).

This clonotype was seen more than once but under ten times. This chain uses TRBV20-1 with TRBJ2-3; a weak D match, TRBD1 (6 bases). The CDR3 loop spans 13 amino acids. Germline V gives CDR1 DFQATT, CDR2 SNEGSKA (reference sequence). The V gene lost 2 bases and the J gene lost 6 bases, with 12 bases spanning the gap. The CDR3 is CSARQNRADTQYF. The CDR3 DNA follows: TGCAGTGCTAGACAGAACAGGGCGGATACGCAGTATTTT.

There are many counts of this clonotype. The chain carries TRBV7-6 and TRBJ2-7; maybe TRBD2 (6 bases). The CDR3 runs to 14 residues. The germline gives CDR1 SGHVS, CDR2 FNYEAQ. Between the trimmed V and J ends, which lost 5 bases and 3 bases, there was a span of 14 bases. The CDR3 region has the DNA TGTGCCAGCAGCCTGGGACTGACCTTCTACGAGCAGTACTTC. Translation gives CASSLGLTFYEQYF. Filled out from reference TRBV7-6 and TRBJ2-7, the complete variable domain reads GAGVSQSPRYKVTKRGQDVALRCDPISGHVSLYWYRQALGQGPEFLTYFNYEAQQDKSGLPNDRFSAERPEGSISTLTIQRTEQRDSAMYRCASSLGLTFYEQYFGPGTRLTVT.

This chain connects TRBV10-3 to TRBJ2-1; TRBD2 is a possible D gene (7 bases). The V end was cut by 4 bases, the J end by 6 bases, with 19 bases between. The CDR3 extends over 16 amino acids. The germline CDR1 and CDR2 sequences are ENHRY and SYGVKD. CDR3 in DNA: TGTGCCATCAGTGGGTCCACGGGAGGACAGTTCAATGAGCAGTTCTTC. It codes for CAISGSTGGQFNEQFF.

This clonotype was observed many times. The chain uses TRBV20-1 and TRBJ2-2, with TRBD2 matching 9 bases. This CDR3 region has 13 residues. The germline V gene has CDR1 DFQATT and CDR2 SNEGSKA (reference sequence). The V segment lost 6 bases and the J segment 5 bases; nucleotides outside the gene matches: 4. The DNA for the CDR3 is TGCAGTGCCCCGACTAGCGGTACCGGGGAGCTGTTTTTT. This encodes CSAPTSGTGELFF.

This clonotype was seen ten or more times. The chain recombines TRBV5-8 with TRBJ2-1; possibly TRBD2 for D (6 bases). V was shortened by 1 base and J by 3 bases, with 11 bases between the two germline ends. The CDR3 extends over 15 amino acids. The germline CDR1 and CDR2 sequences are SGHTS and YDEGEE. CDR3 nucleotides: TGTGCCAGCAGCTTGAGTCTAGCGAGCTACAATGAGCAGTTCTTC. It encodes CASSLSLASYNEQFF.

This clonotype was counted ten times or more. The chain joins TRBV24-1 to TRBJ2-1; TRBD2 matches 8 bases. V gave up 0 bases and J gave up 9 bases; unmatched junction bases: 6. Germline loops: CDR1 KGHDR, CDR2 SFDVKD. The CDR3 runs 15 residues. CDR3: CATSDLVDGRGEQFF. The CDR3 DNA reads TGTGCCACCAGTGATTTGGTGGACGGGAGGGGTGAGCAGTTCTTC.

This clonotype has at least ten counts. This CDR3 is CASSVDPSGGPLDEQFF. In DNA, the CDR3 is TGTGCCAGCAGCGTAGATCCCTCGGGGGGGCCGTTGGATGAGCAGTTCTTC. V is TRBV9 and J is TRBJ2-1; 8 positions match TRBD2. Germline loops: CDR1 SGDLS, CDR2 YYNGEE. The CDR3 totals 17 residues. V was pared by 0 bases and J by 8 bases, with 13 bases of the junction left unmatched.

This clonotype was observed many times. This rearrangement joins TRBV20-1 to TRBJ2-2; 10 bases match TRBD2. The CDR3 covers 14 residues. Trimming at V came to 1 base and at J to 4 bases, leaving 0 bases not matched to a gene. CDR1 is DFQATT and CDR2 is SNEGSKA in the germline V gene (reference sequence). CDR3 sequence: CSARGTSGTGELFF. The CDR3 DNA is TGCAGTGCTAGAGGGACTAGCGGCACCGGGGAGCTGTTTTTT.

This clonotype was observed many times. The chain carries TRBV5-1 and TRBJ2-1, with TRBD2 matching 7 bases. Germline CDR1 SGHRS, CDR2 YFSETQ. The trim removed 4 bases at V and 4 bases at J, leaving 8 bases unmatched. CDR3 length equals 15 residues. The CDR3, as DNA: TGCGCCAGCAGCCGAGAGCCCGGGGGGTACAATGAGCAGTTCTTC. Its translation is CASSREPGGYNEQFF. Combining the CDR3 with reference TRBV5-1 and TRBJ2-1 gives the whole variable domain KAGVTQTPRYLIKTRGQQVTLSCSPISGHRSVSWYQQTPGQGLQFLFEYFSETQRNKGNFPGRFSGRQFSNSRSEMNVSTLELGDSALYLCASSREPGGYNEQFFGPGTRLTVL.

Notes on this clonotype: With a much larger clone just one base away, this may be a read error. V is TRBV6-2 or TRBV6-3 and J is TRBJ2-3; 8 bases are shared with TRBD1. Germline trimming cut 4 bases from V and 6 bases from J; bases unmatched to any gene: 9. There are 15 residues in the CDR3. Germline CDR1 is MNHEY and CDR2 is SVGEGT. The DNA of the CDR3 is TGTGCCAGCAGTTTCCTGGACAGGGTTTGGGATACGCAGTATTTT. This sequence encodes CASSFLDRVWDTQYF.

This sequence joins TRBV7-3 and TRBJ2-2; 16 bases fit TRBD2. The CDR3 extends over 20 amino acids. Germline CDR1 reads SGHTA; CDR2 reads FQGTGA. V shed 5 bases and J 2 bases; nucleotides not matched to a gene: 11. CDR3 loop: CASSDYPGLAGGINTGELFF. The CDR3 nucleotides read TGTGCCAGCAGCGACTACCCGGGACTAGCGGGGGGGATTAACACCGGGGAGCTGTTTTTT.

This clonotype has a count of ten or more. The chain has TRBV20-1 and TRBJ2-5; 9 nucleotides align to TRBD2. The trim removed 7 bases at V and 5 bases at J, leaving 2 bases unmatched. CDR1 DFQATT and CDR2 SNEGSKA come from the germline V gene (reference sequence). This CDR3 is 11 amino acids long. CDR3 in amino acids: CSELAGETQYF. The CDR3 coding sequence is TGCAGTGAACTAGCGGGCGAGACCCAGTACTTC.

This clonotype appeared many times. This chain links TRBV20-1 with TRBJ1-3; D uncertain. This CDR3 has 14 residues. Trimming shortened V by 6 bases and J by 7 bases, and 19 bases separated the two germline ends. Looked up from germline, CDR1 is DFQATT and CDR2 is SNEGSKA (reference sequence). The CDR3 DNA is TGCAGTGCCACACGTCGAGCCTTGGGGAACACCATATATTTT. Its translation is CSATRRALGNTIYF.

This chain links TRBV20-1 with TRBJ2-2, with unresolved D. This CDR3 contains 12 residues. Trimming took 2 bases from V and 5 from J, leaving 6 bases between them. The V gene's germline CDR1 is DFQATT and CDR2 SNEGSKA (reference sequence). DNA of the CDR3: TGCAGTGCTAGATCCGTGACCGGGGAGCTGTTTTTT. This sequence encodes CSARSVTGELFF.

This clonotype occurred a few times. This rearrangement joins TRBV5-1 to TRBJ2-6; D unclear. Germline V gene sequence: CDR1 SGHRS, CDR2 YFSETQ. The V and J ends lost 2 bases and 4 bases respectively, with 10 bases between them. CDR3 size: 15 residues. The CDR3 protein is CASSFDTSGANVLTF. The DNA for the CDR3 is TGCGCCAGCAGCTTTGACACATCCGGGGCCAACGTCCTGACTTTC.

This chain links TRBV12-3 or TRBV12-4 with TRBJ2-5; 9 positions match TRBD1. With 3 bases clipped from V and 2 bases from J, the junction kept 7 bases outside the gene matches. The CDR3 spans 16 residues. Here the CDR3 reads CASSFPGQGQQETQYF. CDR3 bases: TGTGCCAGCAGTTTCCCGGGACAGGGACAACAAGAGACCCAGTACTTC.

The sample holds many counts of this clonotype. V gene TRBV7-2 combines with J gene TRBJ2-1, with 8 bases fitting TRBD2. V lost 5 bases, J lost 6 bases, and 12 bases stayed unmatched. CDR3 length: 16 amino acids. Germline V gives CDR1 SGHTA, CDR2 FQGNSA. DNA for the CDR3: TGTGCCAGCAGCCCCATTACTAGCGGAGTGGGCAATGAGCAGTTCTTC. Encoded protein: CASSPITSGVGNEQFF. Filled out from reference TRBV7-2 and TRBJ2-1, the complete variable domain reads GAGVSQSPSNKVTEKGKDVELRCDPISGHTALYWYRQSLGQGLEFLIYFQGNSAPDKSGLPSDRFSAERTGGSVSTLTIQRTQQEDSAVYLCASSPITSGVGNEQFFGPGTRLTVL.

CDR3 DNA sequence: TGTGCCAGCAGTATCGGGACAGGGGGGAATCAGCCCCAGCATTTT. Protein product: CASSIGTGGNQPQHF. The chain has TRBV12-3 or TRBV12-4 and TRBJ1-5, with 11 bases lining up with TRBD1. The CDR3 has 15 residues. The J segment lost 4 bases and the V segment lost 5 bases, leaving 4 bases of the junction unmatched.

This clonotype was detected many times. The chain carries TRBV27 and TRBJ2-1, with unresolved D. Trimming pared 2 bases from V and 3 bases from J, leaving 8 bases between. The CDR3 is 14 amino acids. Germline assignment: CDR1 MNHEY and CDR2 SMNVEV (reference sequence). This chain's CDR3 is CASSLNTYYNEQFF. CDR3 sequence (DNA): TGTGCCAGCAGTTTAAACACCTACTACAATGAGCAGTTCTTC.

This clonotype was detected ten times or more. The chain recombines TRBV3-1 with TRBJ2-2; possibly TRBD2 for D (5 bases). Deletions cut 4 bases from V and 0 bases from J, with 12 bases between. Germline CDR1 reads LGHDT; CDR2 reads YNNKEL (reference sequence). This CDR3 region has 16 residues. The DNA of the CDR3 is TGTGCCAGCAGCCGACTGGACTTCGCGAACACCGGGGAGCTGTTTTTT. The encoded protein is CASSRLDFANTGELFF.